These 13 T cell receptor beta chains originate from one sample sequenced in a study of blood T cell repertoires in COVID-19. Sequencing was performed with immunoSEQ multiplex PCR; in TCRdb, only in-frame clones are kept and a portion is missing. The table lists fewer than 150,000 clones, around 89% of them singletons. Sequencing used peripheral blood. These receptors were taken from a woman in her forties or fifties with acute or convalescent COVID-19.

The J gene is TRBJ2-7, the V gene TRBV10-2, with no clear D. The V end was cut by 1 base, the J end by 2 bases, with 9 bases between. This CDR3 has 14 amino acids. CDR1 and CDR2 (germline): WSHSY, SAAADI. The CDR3 is CASSELASTYEQYF. CDR3 DNA sequence: TGCGCCAGCAGTGAGTTGGCCTCCACCTACGAGCAGTACTTC.

This rearrangement joins TRBV15 to TRBJ1-3; 7 bases are shared with TRBD1. Germline trimming cut 4 bases from V and 0 bases from J; bases unmatched to any gene: 0. This CDR3 is built from 14 residues. From germline, CDR1 is LNHNV and CDR2 YYDKDF (reference sequence). For the CDR3, the DNA is TGTGCCACCAGCAACAGGGGCTCTGGAAACACCATATATTTT. Its protein product is CATSNRGSGNTIYF.

The gene calls are TRBV19 and TRBJ1-1, with 9 positions matching TRBD1. CDR1 and CDR2 from the germline V gene are LNHDA and SQIVND (reference sequence). V gave up 6 bases and J gave up 4 bases; unmatched junction bases: 6. The CDR3 is made up of 14 amino acids. DNA for the CDR3: TGTGCCAGTAGCCCGGACAGGGGAAGCACTGAAGCTTTCTTT. Its protein is CASSPDRGSTEAFF.

This sequence joins TRBV6-5 and TRBJ1-1; D not certain. The CDR3 length is 13 residues. Germline V gene data show CDR1 as MNHEY and CDR2 as SVGAGI. Trimming removed 0 bases at V and 7 bases at J, with 9 bases between. The CDR3 bases are TGTGCCAGCAGTTACTCGATTCAGGTTGAAGCTTTCTTT. It encodes CASSYSIQVEAFF.

In regard to this clone: The junction differs from germline at one of its ends, possibly a read error. The chain employs TRBV6-5 and TRBJ1-6; the match to TRBD1 covers 7 bases. Looked up from germline, CDR1 is MNHEY and CDR2 is SVGAGI. This CDR3 contains 16 residues. CDR3 nucleotide sequence: TGTGCCAGCAGTCACTCAATGGACAGGAGCAATTCACCCCTCCACTTT. It specifies CASSHSMDRSNSPLHF.

V and J are TRBV7-2 and TRBJ1-2; a weak D match, TRBD1 (5 bases). Germline V gives CDR1 SGHTA, CDR2 FQGNSA. This CDR3 comprises 12 residues. Trimming removed 3 bases from V and 7 bases from J, with 9 bases in between. The CDR3 protein is CASSFDRFGYTF. DNA for the CDR3: TGTGCCAGCAGCTTCGACAGATTTGGCTACACCTTC.

The chain has TRBV5-5 and TRBJ1-5, with 10 bases that match TRBD1. The CDR3 covers 14 residues. Germline assignment: CDR1 SGHKS and CDR2 YYEKEE (reference sequence). V lost 4 bases and J lost 11; bases outside the gene matches: 9. The CDR3 sequence is CASSRDRGLSAQHF. DNA for the CDR3: TGTGCCAGCAGCCGAGACAGGGGGCTCTCGGCCCAGCATTTT.

The chain combines TRBV30 with TRBJ1-4; no clear D. Trimming took off 3 bases at V and 8 bases at J, with 13 bases between the two ends. This CDR3 has 13 residues. CDR1 and CDR2 from the germline V gene are GTSNPN and SVGIG (reference sequence). The CDR3 region is CAWSRYEREKLFF. CDR3 in DNA: TGTGCCTGGAGCCGTTACGAGAGGGAAAAACTGTTTTTT.

The V call is TRBV30, the J call TRBJ1-1, with D perhaps matching TRBD1 (6 bases). CDR1 and CDR2 from the germline V gene are GTSNPN and SVGIG (reference sequence). The CDR3 consists of 15 residues. Trimming pared 0 bases from V and 5 bases from J, leaving 16 bases between. The CDR3 DNA reads TGTGCCTGGAGTGTAAGCGCGGGGGCGAGAACTGAAGCTTTCTTT. Residues: CAWSVSAGARTEAFF.

The V call is TRBV11-2, the J call TRBJ2-2; 10 bases line up with TRBD1. V shed 2 bases, J shed 4 bases, and the junction held 4 bases outside the gene matches. The CDR3 has 16 residues. Germline CDR1 SGHAT, CDR2 FQNNGV. The CDR3 region is CASSLTGTGVTGELFF. The CDR3 DNA follows: TGTGCCAGCAGCTTAACCGGGACAGGGGTCACCGGGGAGCTGTTTTTT.

This clone turned up a few times. The V and J genes are TRBV4-2 and TRBJ2-7, with 8 bases aligning to TRBD1. Unmatched junction bases numbered 6, after V lost 4 bases and J lost 7 bases. CDR1 and CDR2 from the germline V gene are LGHNA and YNFKEQ. This CDR3 is built from 13 residues. The CDR3 sequence is CASSRDRPGEQYF. For the CDR3, the DNA is TGTGCCAGCAGCCGGGACAGGCCAGGGGAGCAGTACTTC.

V gene TRBV5-4 combines with J gene TRBJ2-2; TRBD1 matches 10 bases. This CDR3 has 16 residues. Germline CDR1 and CDR2: SGHNT and YYREEE (reference sequence). The ends lost 0 bases at V and 6 bases at J; junction bases unmatched: 5. In DNA form, the CDR3 reads TGTGCCAGCAGCTTGGCGGGACAGGGGCTCGCCGGGGAGCTGTTTTTT. Translating it yields CASSLAGQGLAGELFF. Filled out from reference TRBV5-4 and TRBJ2-2, the complete variable domain reads ETGVTQSPTHLIKTRGQQVTLRCSSQSGHNTVSWYQQALGQGPQFIFQYYREEENGRGNFPPRFSGLQFPNYSSELNVNALELDDSALYLCASSLAGQGLAGELFFGEGSRLTVL.

The CDR3 DNA sequence: TGTGCCAGCTCACCAGGACAGGCCACCTTTAATCAGCCCCAGCATTTT. Protein: CASSPGQATFNQPQHF. The chain has TRBV18 and TRBJ1-5, with TRBD1 matching over 7 bases. V trimming: 2 bases; J trimming: 4 bases; junction bases outside the gene matches: 8. This CDR3 has 16 residues. Looked up from germline, CDR1 is KGHSH and CDR2 is LQKENI.